This is a list of T cell receptor beta chains from one sample in a study of OX40 agonist ivuxolimab in advanced cancers. The table came from immunoSEQ multiplex PCR; TCRdb's copy has only in-frame clones and leaves some out. The repertoire holds 50,000 to 70,000 clones, with 85% as singletons. This material consisted of CD4+ or CD8+ T cells sorted from blood, taken in a trial of the OX40 agonist ivuxolimab. Receptors were obtained from an adult with an advanced solid tumor such as melanoma, head and neck, liver or kidney cancer. The CDR3 runs from the conserved cysteine through the conserved F or W. The order of the fields is clone size, J gene, V gene, CDR3 length, D gene, CDR3 DNA, CDR3 protein. A D gene is named only where the DNA matches it firmly. A row's size may be missing; if present it is once, few, many or a size class.

abundance: -; j_gene: TRBJ2-7; v_gene: TRBV15; len: 15; d_gene: TRBD1; CDR3nt: TGTGCCACCAGCAAACGGGACAGGGGATCCTACGAGCAGTACTTC; CDR3aa: CATSKRDRGSYEQYF
abundance: -; j_gene: TRBJ1-4; v_gene: TRBV5-6; len: 15; d_gene: TRBD1; CDR3nt: TGTGCCAGCAGCTTACAGGGGCCGACTAATGAAAAACTGTTTTTT; CDR3aa: CASSLQGPTNEKLFF
abundance: -; j_gene: TRBJ1-4; v_gene: TRBV7-9; len: 15; d_gene: TRBD1; CDR3nt: TGTGCCAGCAGCGCCCGGACAGGGGGCGATGAAAAACTGTTTTTT; CDR3aa: CASSARTGGDEKLFF
abundance: -; j_gene: TRBJ2-1; v_gene: TRBV7-2; len: 14; d_gene: -; CDR3nt: TGTGCCAGCAGCTTTAACGCGCGCTACAATGAGCAGTTCTTC; CDR3aa: CASSFNARYNEQFF
abundance: -; j_gene: TRBJ1-1; v_gene: TRBV7-2; len: 15; d_gene: TRBD1; CDR3nt: TGTGCCAGCAGCGCCCACAGGGGAGGCGTCACTGAAGCTTTCTTT; CDR3aa: CASSAHRGGVTEAFF
abundance: once; j_gene: TRBJ2-4; v_gene: TRBV4-1; len: 16; d_gene: -; CDR3nt: TGCGCCAGCAGCCAAGATAGTCGCCCTGGGGGAAACATTCAGTACTTC; CDR3aa: CASSQDSRPGGNIQYF
abundance: -; j_gene: TRBJ1-1; v_gene: TRBV5-1; len: 14; d_gene: -; CDR3nt: TGCGCCAGCAGCTTGGGTTGGGAGAACACTGAAGCTTTCTTT; CDR3aa: CASSLGWENTEAFF
abundance: -; j_gene: TRBJ2-5; v_gene: TRBV10-3; len: 15; d_gene: TRBD1; CDR3nt: TGTGCCATCAGCAACCGGGACAGAATTCAAGAGACCCAGTACTTC; CDR3aa: CAISNRDRIQETQYF
abundance: -; j_gene: TRBJ2-1; v_gene: TRBV19; len: 16; d_gene: TRBD2; CDR3nt: TGTGCCAGTAGGACCGGGACTAGCGGGAGTAGGAATGAGCAGTTCTTC; CDR3aa: CASRTGTSGSRNEQFF
abundance: -; j_gene: TRBJ2-5; v_gene: TRBV11-2; len: 16; d_gene: TRBD2; CDR3nt: TGTGCCAGCAGCTCCAGGCCCACGGGGGGGAAAGAGACCCAGTACTTC; CDR3aa: CASSSRPTGGKETQYF
abundance: once; j_gene: TRBJ1-1; v_gene: TRBV6-4; len: 13; d_gene: -; CDR3nt: TGTGCCAGCAGTCCCAGGGGTGACACTGAAGCTTTCTTT; CDR3aa: CASSPRGDTEAFF
abundance: few; j_gene: TRBJ2-7; v_gene: TRBV7-3; len: 10; d_gene: -; CDR3nt: TGTGCCAGCTATGGGGGGGAGCAGTACTTC; CDR3aa: CASYGGEQYF
abundance: -; j_gene: TRBJ1-5; v_gene: TRBV19; len: 12; d_gene: TRBD1; CDR3nt: TGTGCCAGTAGGGGGACAGCTCAGCCCCAGCATTTT; CDR3aa: CASRGTAQPQHF
abundance: -; j_gene: TRBJ1-2; v_gene: TRBV7-8; len: 13; d_gene: -; CDR3nt: TGTGCCAGCAGCCCCCAGGTTGGCTATGGCTACACCTTC; CDR3aa: CASSPQVGYGYTF
abundance: once; j_gene: TRBJ2-5; v_gene: TRBV18; len: 13; d_gene: TRBD1; CDR3nt: TGTGCCAGCTCACTGGGACAGAAAGAGACCCAGTACTTC; CDR3aa: CASSLGQKETQYF
abundance: -; j_gene: TRBJ1-4; v_gene: TRBV28; len: 14; d_gene: TRBD1; CDR3nt: TGTGCCAGCAGAGAGGACAGGGTTAATGAAAAACTGTTTTTT; CDR3aa: CASREDRVNEKLFF
abundance: -; j_gene: TRBJ2-5; v_gene: TRBV5-4; len: 13; d_gene: -; CDR3nt: TGTGCCAGCAGCCTCACCCCGTCCGAGACCCAGTACTTC; CDR3aa: CASSLTPSETQYF
abundance: -; j_gene: TRBJ1-5; v_gene: TRBV19; len: 19; d_gene: -; CDR3nt: TGTGCCAGTAGGATTGGGGGAGTACGCACACTCTCAGCACATCAGCCCCAGCATTTT; CDR3aa: CASRIGGVRTLSAHQPQHF
abundance: few; j_gene: TRBJ1-2; v_gene: TRBV7-8; len: 14; d_gene: TRBD1; CDR3nt: TGTGCCAGCAGCTCTCCGGGACAGTTCTGGGGCTACACCTTC; CDR3aa: CASSSPGQFWGYTF
abundance: -; j_gene: TRBJ1-1; v_gene: TRBV13; len: 14; d_gene: -; CDR3nt: TGTGCCAGCAGCCCAAGGGACTGGAACACTGAAGCTTTCTTT; CDR3aa: CASSPRDWNTEAFF
abundance: -; j_gene: TRBJ1-4; v_gene: TRBV2; len: 13; d_gene: TRBD1; CDR3nt: TGTGCCAGCAATCAGGGGGCGCATGAAAAACTGTTTTTT; CDR3aa: CASNQGAHEKLFF
abundance: -; j_gene: TRBJ2-1; v_gene: TRBV28; len: 12; d_gene: -; CDR3nt: TGTGCCAGCAGTTCAGGGACCAATGAGCAGTTCTTC; CDR3aa: CASSSGTNEQFF
abundance: -; j_gene: TRBJ1-5; v_gene: TRBV5-1; len: 15; d_gene: TRBD1; CDR3nt: TGCGCCAGCAGCTCAACAGGGGATAGCAATCAGCCCCAGCATTTT; CDR3aa: CASSSTGDSNQPQHF
abundance: few; j_gene: TRBJ1-1; v_gene: TRBV6-5; len: 15; d_gene: TRBD1; CDR3nt: TGTGCCAGCAGTTATGGGCAGGGGGTCCTACCTGAAGCTTTCTTT; CDR3aa: CASSYGQGVLPEAFF
abundance: -; j_gene: TRBJ2-1; v_gene: TRBV5-1; len: 15; d_gene: TRBD2; CDR3nt: TGCGCCAGCAGCAGAACTAGCGGGGGGGCCGATGAGCAGTTCTTC; CDR3aa: CASSRTSGGADEQFF
abundance: -; j_gene: TRBJ2-1; v_gene: TRBV2; len: 15; d_gene: TRBD2; CDR3nt: TGTGCCAGCAGTGAAGCTACGGGGGGTAGGCTCGGTCGGTTCTTC; CDR3aa: CASSEATGGRLGRFF
abundance: -; j_gene: TRBJ2-5; v_gene: TRBV6-1; len: 14; d_gene: TRBD1; CDR3nt: TGTGCCAGCAGTGAAGGGGGACAGCTAGAGACCCAGTACTTC; CDR3aa: CASSEGGQLETQYF
abundance: -; j_gene: TRBJ2-7; v_gene: TRBV14; len: 13; d_gene: TRBD1; CDR3nt: TGTGCCAGCGCGTCGGGACAGCTTAACGGGCAGTACTTC; CDR3aa: CASASGQLNGQYF
abundance: -; j_gene: TRBJ2-1; v_gene: TRBV15; len: 20; d_gene: TRBD2; CDR3nt: TGTGCCACCAGCAGAGAGAGGCTAGCGGGGGGCCCAAGCTCCTACAATGAGCAGTTCTTC; CDR3aa: CATSRERLAGGPSSYNEQFF
abundance: few; j_gene: TRBJ2-5; v_gene: TRBV28; len: 15; d_gene: -; CDR3nt: TGTGCCAGCAAGAGCCCGGGACCCCGAGGAGAGACCCAGTACTTC; CDR3aa: CASKSPGPRGETQYF
abundance: -; j_gene: TRBJ1-1; v_gene: TRBV5-1; len: 15; d_gene: TRBD1; CDR3nt: TGCGCCAGCAGCTGGACAGGGCGGGTGAACACTGAAGCTTTCTTT; CDR3aa: CASSWTGRVNTEAFF
abundance: -; j_gene: TRBJ2-4; v_gene: TRBV5-1; len: 14; d_gene: -; CDR3nt: TGCGCCAGCAGTCCTAGGGAATCCGGAAACATTCAGTACTTC; CDR3aa: CASSPRESGNIQYF
abundance: -; j_gene: TRBJ2-3; v_gene: TRBV30; len: 12; d_gene: -; CDR3nt: TGTGCCTGGAGACACCTGACAGATACGCAGTATTTT; CDR3aa: CAWRHLTDTQYF
abundance: -; j_gene: TRBJ1-2; v_gene: TRBV28; len: 15; d_gene: TRBD1; CDR3nt: TGTGCCAGCGTTACTAGGACAGGCACTAACTATGGCTACACCTTC; CDR3aa: CASVTRTGTNYGYTF
abundance: -; j_gene: TRBJ1-5; v_gene: TRBV19; len: 16; d_gene: TRBD1; CDR3nt: TGTGCCAGTAGTCTCGGACAGGCCTATAGCAATCAGCCCCAGCATTTT; CDR3aa: CASSLGQAYSNQPQHF
abundance: -; j_gene: TRBJ2-1; v_gene: TRBV6-5; len: 13; d_gene: -; CDR3nt: TGTGCCAGCAGTTATGGCGATTTCGATGAGCAGTTCTTC; CDR3aa: CASSYGDFDEQFF
abundance: -; j_gene: TRBJ2-7; v_gene: TRBV6-5; len: 15; d_gene: TRBD2; CDR3nt: TGTGCCAGCAGACTCGGACTAGCGGGGATTTACGAGCAGTACTTC; CDR3aa: CASRLGLAGIYEQYF
abundance: once; j_gene: TRBJ1-5; v_gene: TRBV6-1; len: 14; d_gene: TRBD1; CDR3nt: TGTGCCAGCGGACAGGGGTCGAGCAATCAGCCCCAGCATTTT; CDR3aa: CASGQGSSNQPQHF
abundance: once; j_gene: TRBJ1-4; v_gene: TRBV11-2; len: 13; d_gene: -; CDR3nt: TGTGCCAGCAGCTTACCTCTGGCTGAAAAACTGTTTTTT; CDR3aa: CASSLPLAEKLFF
abundance: -; j_gene: TRBJ1-3; v_gene: TRBV30; len: 11; d_gene: -; CDR3nt: TGTGCCTGGAGTGCCGGAAACACCATATATTTT; CDR3aa: CAWSAGNTIYF
abundance: -; j_gene: TRBJ2-4; v_gene: TRBV6-1; len: 16; d_gene: TRBD2; CDR3nt: TGTGCCAGCAGTGAGTTCTCCGGGGGGGCCGGGCACATTCAGTACTTC; CDR3aa: CASSEFSGGAGHIQYF
abundance: -; j_gene: TRBJ2-1; v_gene: TRBV29-1; len: 12; d_gene: -; CDR3nt: TGCAGCGCCGGGACGCTCTACAATGAGCAGTTCTTC; CDR3aa: CSAGTLYNEQFF
abundance: -; j_gene: TRBJ2-2; v_gene: TRBV5-4; len: 15; d_gene: TRBD1; CDR3nt: TGTGCCAGCAGCAAGGGACAGGGGAACACCGGGGAGCTGTTTTTT; CDR3aa: CASSKGQGNTGELFF
abundance: -; j_gene: TRBJ2-1; v_gene: TRBV28; len: 17; d_gene: TRBD2; CDR3nt: TGTGCCAGCACCGGGACGGGAGCGGGGGGCCCTTACAATGAGCAGTTCTTC; CDR3aa: CASTGTGAGGPYNEQFF
abundance: -; j_gene: TRBJ1-1; v_gene: TRBV18; len: 14; d_gene: TRBD1; CDR3nt: TGTGCCAGCTCAGGACAGGGGCCGGGAACTGAAGCTTTCTTT; CDR3aa: CASSGQGPGTEAFF
abundance: -; j_gene: TRBJ2-5; v_gene: TRBV5-4; len: 13; d_gene: -; CDR3nt: TGTGCCAGCAGCCCGACTAGGCTAGAGACCCAGTACTTC; CDR3aa: CASSPTRLETQYF
abundance: -; j_gene: TRBJ2-6; v_gene: TRBV15; len: 19; d_gene: -; CDR3nt: TGTGCCACCAGCAGATACCCCGGGCCTTCCCCCTCTGGGGCCAACGTCCTGACTTTC; CDR3aa: CATSRYPGPSPSGANVLTF
abundance: -; j_gene: TRBJ1-4; v_gene: TRBV28; len: 12; d_gene: -; CDR3nt: TGTGCCAGCAGTTCCAGTAATGAAAAACTGTTTTTT; CDR3aa: CASSSSNEKLFF